This T cell receptor beta chain was sequenced during a study of technical replicates of blood from several donors. The length of the CDR3 is 16 residues. V shed 5 bases and J shed 0 bases, with 14 bases lying between them. Germline V gene data show CDR1 as SGHAT and CDR2 as FQNNGV. The data were produced by immunoSEQ multiplex PCR, yet TCRdb's version contains in-frame clones alone and is incomplete. The data show about 59,000 clones, around nine tenths seen once. The sample was PBMCs. The origin of this receptor is a human donor in good health. Some clones in this sample may be carry-over from other donors' samples. J is TRBJ1-3 and V is TRBV11-2; tentatively, D is TRBD1 (5 bases). DNA for the CDR3: TGTGCCAGCAGCAAAAACGACAGATCCTCTGGAAACACCATATATTTT. Encoded protein: CASSKNDRSSGNTIYF.